These 9 T cell receptor beta chains were sequenced from one sample in a study of blood T cell repertoires in COVID-19. Sequenced by immunoSEQ multiplex PCR; TCRdb stores in-frame clones only, minus some. This table has just over 80,000 clones, 75% to 90% appearing once. The source material was PBMCs or T cells enriched from blood (not recorded which). The receptors stem from a woman aged 45-59 years with acute COVID-19.

As DNA, the CDR3 is TGCGCCAGCAGCCATTCTGAGACAGCCTCTGGGGCCAACGTCCTGACTTTC. Protein product: CASSHSETASGANVLTF. V gene TRBV4-1 combines with J gene TRBJ2-6; D is possibly TRBD1 (5 bases). The CDR3 is 17 residues long. The V end lost 3 bases, the J end lost 0 bases, and 12 bases lay between the germline ends. Germline assignment: CDR1 MGHRA and CDR2 YSYEKL.

CDR3 nucleotide sequence: TGCGCCAGCAGCCCCGGGACAGGGCCGAACACTGAAGCTTTCTTT. This gives the protein CASSPGTGPNTEAFF. The chain has TRBV5-1 and TRBJ1-1; 9 bases fit TRBD1. This CDR3 comprises 15 residues. V lost 4 bases and J lost 1; bases outside the gene matches: 5. Germline loops: CDR1 SGHRS, CDR2 YFSETQ.

The rearrangement uses TRBV2 and TRBJ1-2; D is unresolved. This CDR3 contains 13 residues. V was clipped by 6 bases and J by 0 bases, with 8 bases between them. Per the germline V gene, CDR1 is SNHLY and CDR2 is FYNNEI. CDR3 residues: CASRSVSNYGYTF. CDR3 bases: TGTGCCAGCAGATCCGTTTCTAACTATGGCTACACCTTC. Together with reference TRBV2 and TRBJ1-2, the CDR3 gives the full variable domain: EPEVTQTPSHQVTQMGQEVILRCVPISNHLYFYWYRQILGQKVEFLVSFYNNEISEKSEIFDDQFSVERPDGSNFTLKIRSTKLEDSAMYFCASRSVSNYGYTFGSGTRLTVV.

This clone has a single count. This rearrangement joins TRBV2 to TRBJ2-1, with D possibly being TRBD1 (6 bases). The CDR3 covers 15 residues. The germline V and J ends were trimmed by 5 bases and 0 bases, with 11 bases remaining between them. In germline, CDR1 is SNHLY, CDR2 FYNNEI. CDR3 protein: CASSTDRSSYNEQFF. Written as DNA, the CDR3 is TGTGCCAGCAGTACCGACAGGAGCTCCTACAATGAGCAGTTCTTC.

The chain carries TRBV6-2 or TRBV6-3 and TRBJ1-5; 8 bases align to TRBD1. The germline V gene has CDR1 MNHEY and CDR2 SVGEGT. The CDR3 sequence is 20 residues long. Losses at the gene ends were 5 bases for V and 1 base for J; bases not matched to a gene: 19. The CDR3 DNA is TGTGCCAGCAGTCCCCTTACCGGGACAGGCCTTCGCAGGAGCAATCAGCCCCAGCATTTT. Translated, it gives CASSPLTGTGLRRSNQPQHF.

J is TRBJ2-1 and V is TRBV24-1; 7 nucleotides agree with TRBD1. CDR1 and CDR2 (germline): KGHDR, SFDVKD. The CDR3 runs 15 residues. J gave up 5 bases and V 4 bases, and 7 bases lay outside the gene matches. CDR3 in DNA: TGTGCCACCAGTGAGACCAGGACAGGCCACAATGAGCAGTTCTTC. Protein sequence: CATSETRTGHNEQFF.

This clone was detected a few times. The chain has TRBV27 and TRBJ1-2; TRBD1 agrees at 9 bases. After removal of 6 bases from V and 2 bases from J, the junction contained 10 bases not matched to a gene. CDR3 length: 16 amino acids. In germline, CDR1 is MNHEY, CDR2 SMNVEV (reference sequence). The CDR3, as DNA: TGTGCCAGCAGCCATTATACCGGGACAGGGAACTATGGCTACACCTTC. Its protein is CASSHYTGTGNYGYTF.

The chain couples TRBV6-5 to TRBJ1-2; maybe TRBD1 (6 bases). V was pared by 4 bases and J by 4 bases, with 10 bases between. The germline V gene has CDR1 MNHEY and CDR2 SVGAGI. There are 13 residues in the CDR3. CDR3 loop: CASSSTGLYGYTF. DNA for the CDR3: TGTGCCAGCAGTTCGACAGGCCTCTATGGCTACACCTTC.

The chain combines TRBV9 with TRBJ1-1, with TRBD1 as a possible D gene (6 bases). The CDR3 spans 13 residues. V gave up 0 bases and J gave up 6 bases, with 9 bases separating them. Germline CDR1 is SGDLS and CDR2 is YYNGEE. Here the CDR3 DNA reads TGTGCCAGCAGCGTAGCTACAGGGTCTGAAGCTTTCTTT. As protein: CASSVATGSEAFF.